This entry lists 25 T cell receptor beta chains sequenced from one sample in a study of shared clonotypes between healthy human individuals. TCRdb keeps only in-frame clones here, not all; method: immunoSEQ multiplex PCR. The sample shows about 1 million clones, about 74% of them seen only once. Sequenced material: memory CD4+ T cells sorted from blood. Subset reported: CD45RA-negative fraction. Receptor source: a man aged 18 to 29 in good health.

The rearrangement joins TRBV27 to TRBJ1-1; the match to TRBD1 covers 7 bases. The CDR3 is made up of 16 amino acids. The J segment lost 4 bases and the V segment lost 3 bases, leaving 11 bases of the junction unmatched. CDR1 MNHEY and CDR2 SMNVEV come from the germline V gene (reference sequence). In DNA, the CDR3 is TGTGCCAGCAGTTTCTTCCCCCCGACAGGGAGCACTGAAGCTTTCTTT. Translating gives CASSFFPPTGSTEAFF.

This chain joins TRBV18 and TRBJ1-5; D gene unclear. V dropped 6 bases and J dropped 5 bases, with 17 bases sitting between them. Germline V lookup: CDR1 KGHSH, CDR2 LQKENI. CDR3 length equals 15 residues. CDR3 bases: TGTGCCAGCTCGTTGGGAAGGGCGACTCATCAGCCCCAGCATTTT. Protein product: CASSLGRATHQPQHF.

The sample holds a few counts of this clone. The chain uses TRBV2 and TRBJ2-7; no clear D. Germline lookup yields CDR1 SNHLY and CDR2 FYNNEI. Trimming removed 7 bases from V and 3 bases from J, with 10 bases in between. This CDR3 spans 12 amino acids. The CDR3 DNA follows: TGTGCCAGCAAGGGCGAGAGCTACGAGCAGTACTTC. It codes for CASKGESYEQYF.

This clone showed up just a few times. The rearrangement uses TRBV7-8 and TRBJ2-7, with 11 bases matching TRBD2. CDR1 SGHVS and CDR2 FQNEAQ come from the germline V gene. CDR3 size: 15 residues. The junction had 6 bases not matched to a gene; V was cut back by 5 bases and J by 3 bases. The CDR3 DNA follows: TGTGCCAGCAGCCTCACTAGCGGGAGCGTCTACGAGCAGTACTTC. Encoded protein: CASSLTSGSVYEQYF.

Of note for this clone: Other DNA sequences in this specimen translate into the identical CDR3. CDR3: CASSPSTDTQYF. For the CDR3, the DNA is TGTGCCAGCAGCCCGAGCACAGATACGCAGTATTTT. The chain links TRBV7-2 to TRBJ2-3, with D unresolved. With 5 bases removed from V and 0 bases from J, the gap between germline ends came to 3 bases. The CDR3 loop spans 12 amino acids. The V gene's germline CDR1 is SGHTA and CDR2 FQGNSA. Combining the CDR3 with reference TRBV7-2 and TRBJ2-3 gives the whole variable domain GAGVSQSPSNKVTEKGKDVELRCDPISGHTALYWYRQSLGQGLEFLIYFQGNSAPDKSGLPSDRFSAERTGGSVSTLTIQRTQQEDSAVYLCASSPSTDTQYFGPGTRLTVL.

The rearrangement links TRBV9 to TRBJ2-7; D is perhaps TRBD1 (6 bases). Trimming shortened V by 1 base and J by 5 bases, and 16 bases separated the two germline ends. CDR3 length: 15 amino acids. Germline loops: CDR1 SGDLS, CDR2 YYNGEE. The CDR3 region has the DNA TGTGCCAGCAGCGTACGAGGACGGAAGGGGGACGAGCAGTACTTC. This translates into CASSVRGRKGDEQYF.

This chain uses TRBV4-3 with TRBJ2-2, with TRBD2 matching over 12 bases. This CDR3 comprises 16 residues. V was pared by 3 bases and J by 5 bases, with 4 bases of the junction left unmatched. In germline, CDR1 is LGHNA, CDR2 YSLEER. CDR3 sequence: CASSHGTSGPTGELFF. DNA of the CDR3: TGCGCCAGCAGCCACGGGACTAGCGGGCCGACCGGGGAGCTGTTTTTT.

The CDR3 region is CATSRDIFGQGSQPQHF. The CDR3 coding sequence is TGTGCCACCAGCAGAGATATTTTCGGGCAGGGTTCTCAGCCCCAGCATTTT. V usage is TRBV15 and J usage is TRBJ1-5; D might be TRBD1 (5 bases). With 0 bases removed from V and 6 bases from J, the gap between germline ends came to 18 bases. This CDR3 is built from 17 residues. CDR1 is LNHNV and CDR2 is YYDKDF in the germline V gene (reference sequence).

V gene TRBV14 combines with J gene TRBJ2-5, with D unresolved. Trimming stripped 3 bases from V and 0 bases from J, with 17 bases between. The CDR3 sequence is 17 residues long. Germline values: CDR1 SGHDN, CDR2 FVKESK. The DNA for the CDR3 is TGTGCCAGCAGCCATGTTTACTACTCGACGTACCAAGAGACCCAGTACTTC. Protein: CASSHVYYSTYQETQYF.

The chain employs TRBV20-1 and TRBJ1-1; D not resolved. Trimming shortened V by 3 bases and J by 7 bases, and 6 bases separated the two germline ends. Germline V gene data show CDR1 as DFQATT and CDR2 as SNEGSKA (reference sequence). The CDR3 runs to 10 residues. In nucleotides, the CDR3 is TGCAGTGCTAGCGATGGTGAAGCTTTCTTT. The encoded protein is CSASDGEAFF.

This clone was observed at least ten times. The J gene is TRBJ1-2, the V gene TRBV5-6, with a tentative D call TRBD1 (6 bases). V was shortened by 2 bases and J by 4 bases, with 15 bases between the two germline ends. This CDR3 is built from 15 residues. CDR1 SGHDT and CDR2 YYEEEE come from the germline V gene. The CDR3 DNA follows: TGTGCCAGCAGCTTAGGCCCACAGGGCGGCTATGGCTACACCTTC. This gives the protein CASSLGPQGGYGYTF.

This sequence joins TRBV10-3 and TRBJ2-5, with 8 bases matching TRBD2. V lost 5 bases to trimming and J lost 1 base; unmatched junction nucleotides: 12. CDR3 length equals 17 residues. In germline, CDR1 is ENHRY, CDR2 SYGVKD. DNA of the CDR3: TGTGCCATCAGTCAATCCGGACTAGCTGGGCCCCAAGAGACCCAGTACTTC. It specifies CAISQSGLAGPQETQYF.

CDR3 amino acids: CASSSGVYNTEAFF. DNA for the CDR3: TGTGCCAGCAGCTCAGGGGTTTATAACACTGAAGCTTTCTTT. The chain employs TRBV14 and TRBJ1-1, with D possibly matching TRBD1 (6 bases). Germline values: CDR1 SGHDN, CDR2 FVKESK. The V and J ends lost 5 bases and 2 bases respectively, with 12 bases between them. The CDR3 spans 14 residues.

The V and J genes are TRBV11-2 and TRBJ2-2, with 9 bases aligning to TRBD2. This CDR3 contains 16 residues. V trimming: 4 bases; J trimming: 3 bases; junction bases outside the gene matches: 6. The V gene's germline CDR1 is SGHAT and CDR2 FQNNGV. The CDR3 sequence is CASSSAGGRYTGELFF. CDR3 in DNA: TGTGCCAGCAGCTCGGCGGGGGGGCGGTACACCGGGGAGCTGTTTTTT.

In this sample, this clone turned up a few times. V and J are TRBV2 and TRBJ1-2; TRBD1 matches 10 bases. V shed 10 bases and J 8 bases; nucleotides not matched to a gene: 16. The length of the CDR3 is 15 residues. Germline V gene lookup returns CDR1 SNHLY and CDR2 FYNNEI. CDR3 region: CANPPGQGRLGGYTF. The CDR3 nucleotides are TGTGCCAACCCTCCGGGACAGGGGCGTCTAGGCGGCTACACCTTC.

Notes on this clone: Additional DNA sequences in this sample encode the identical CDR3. The CDR3 loop reads CASTGQSYEQYF. As DNA, the CDR3 is TGTGCCAGTACGGGACAGAGCTACGAGCAGTACTTC. V usage is TRBV2 and J usage is TRBJ2-7; 7 positions match TRBD1. With V trimmed by 9 bases and J by 3 bases, 5 bases remained unmatched. This CDR3 comprises 12 residues. Germline V lookup: CDR1 SNHLY, CDR2 FYNNEI.

This CDR3 reads CASSSRNTGELFF. CDR3 DNA: TGTGCCAGCAGCAGCAGGAACACCGGGGAGCTGTTTTTT. The chain employs TRBV27 and TRBJ2-2; D call uncertain. Looked up from germline, CDR1 is MNHEY and CDR2 is SMNVEV (reference sequence). The CDR3 sequence is 13 residues long. V was pared by 6 bases and J by 1 base, with 6 bases between.

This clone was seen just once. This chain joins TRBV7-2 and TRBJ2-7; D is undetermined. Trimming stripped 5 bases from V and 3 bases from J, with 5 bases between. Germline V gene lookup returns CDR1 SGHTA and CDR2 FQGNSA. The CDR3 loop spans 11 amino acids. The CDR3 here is CASSRLYEQYF. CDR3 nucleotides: TGTGCCAGCAGCCGCCTCTACGAGCAGTACTTC. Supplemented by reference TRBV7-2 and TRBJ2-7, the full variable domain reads GAGVSQSPSNKVTEKGKDVELRCDPISGHTALYWYRQSLGQGLEFLIYFQGNSAPDKSGLPSDRFSAERTGGSVSTLTIQRTQQEDSAVYLCASSRLYEQYFGPGTRLTVT.

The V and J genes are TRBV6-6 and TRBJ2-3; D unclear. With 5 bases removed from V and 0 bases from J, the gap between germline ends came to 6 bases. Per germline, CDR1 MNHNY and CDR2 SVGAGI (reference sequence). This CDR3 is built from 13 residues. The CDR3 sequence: CASSHDSTDTQYF. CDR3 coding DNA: TGTGCCAGCAGTCATGACAGCACAGATACGCAGTATTTT.

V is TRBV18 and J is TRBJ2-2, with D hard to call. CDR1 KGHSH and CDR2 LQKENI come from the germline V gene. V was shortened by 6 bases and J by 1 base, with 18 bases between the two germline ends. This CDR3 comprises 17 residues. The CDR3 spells CASSPMVATKNTGELFF. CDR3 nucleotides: TGTGCCAGCTCCCCAATGGTGGCCACTAAGAACACCGGGGAGCTGTTTTTT.

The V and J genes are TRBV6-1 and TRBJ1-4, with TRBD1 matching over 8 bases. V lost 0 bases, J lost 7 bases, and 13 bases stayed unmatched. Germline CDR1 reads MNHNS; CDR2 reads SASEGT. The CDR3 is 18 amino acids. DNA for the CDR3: TGTGCCAGCAGTGAAGCGGCGGGCAGGGGGCGCTTTGCTGAAAAACTGTTTTTT. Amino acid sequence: CASSEAAGRGRFAEKLFF.

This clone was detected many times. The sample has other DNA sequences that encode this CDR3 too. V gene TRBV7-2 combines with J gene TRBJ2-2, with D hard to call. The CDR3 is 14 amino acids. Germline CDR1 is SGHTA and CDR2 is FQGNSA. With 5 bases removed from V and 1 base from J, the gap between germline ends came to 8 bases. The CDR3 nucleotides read TGTGCCAGCAGCCCCTTTGGGAACACCGGGGAGCTGTTTTTT. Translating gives CASSPFGNTGELFF.

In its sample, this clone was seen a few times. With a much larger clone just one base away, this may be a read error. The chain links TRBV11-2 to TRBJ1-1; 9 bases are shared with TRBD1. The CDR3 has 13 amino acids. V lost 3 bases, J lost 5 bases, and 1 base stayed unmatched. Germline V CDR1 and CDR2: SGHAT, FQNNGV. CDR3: CASSFGQGTEAFF. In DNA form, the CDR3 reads TGTGCCAGCAGCTTCGGACAGGGGACTGAAGCTTTCTTT.

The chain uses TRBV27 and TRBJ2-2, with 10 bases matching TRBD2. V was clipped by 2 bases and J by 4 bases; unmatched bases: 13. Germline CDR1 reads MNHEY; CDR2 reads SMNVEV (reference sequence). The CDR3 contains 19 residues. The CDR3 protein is CASSLISASGSTGTGELFF. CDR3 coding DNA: TGTGCCAGCAGTTTAATTTCGGCTAGCGGGAGTACCGGCACCGGGGAGCTGTTTTTT.

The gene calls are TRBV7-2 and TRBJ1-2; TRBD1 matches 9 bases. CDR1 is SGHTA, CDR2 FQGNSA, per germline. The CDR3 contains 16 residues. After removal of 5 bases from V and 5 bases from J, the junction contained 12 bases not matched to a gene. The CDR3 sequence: CASSPFPGTGSYGYTF. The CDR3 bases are TGTGCCAGCAGCCCCTTCCCCGGGACAGGGAGTTATGGCTACACCTTC.